This passage covers 29 T cell receptor beta chains from one sample sequenced in a study of T cell responses to AZD1222 COVID-19 vaccine (dated by TCRdb to about 2021). To prepare the library, the immunoSEQ multiplex PCR assay was applied. What TCRdb holds here is the immuneACCESS table cut down to in-frame rearrangements. Part of the clones is not present; checked against another copy, under half of the missing clones reflect an unresolved V gene, and the others are unexplained. Counted in this sample were 100,000 to 150,000 clones; more than 80% of them appeared once. Approximately 4.4% of the sample is taken by the ten largest. The time point tag for this specimen amounts to: about 28 days (+/-7) after the second vaccine dose. The source was peripheral blood, collected 28 days after the second AZD1222 dose. These receptors originate from an adult who received the AZD1222 COVID-19 vaccine.

The chain couples TRBV5-4 to TRBJ1-2, with a tentative D call TRBD1 (5 bases). This CDR3 spans 14 amino acids. Trimming removed 5 bases at V and 5 bases at J, with 16 bases between. Germline V gives CDR1 SGHNT, CDR2 YYREEE (reference sequence). CDR3 amino acids: CASSSSRGEYGYTF. The CDR3 nucleotides are TGTGCCAGCAGTTCCTCCCGGGGGGAATATGGCTACACCTTC.

V gene TRBV7-9 combines with J gene TRBJ2-6; D not resolved. The CDR3 covers 16 residues. CDR1 and CDR2 (germline): SEHNR, FQNEAQ (reference sequence). Trimming removed 4 bases at V and 0 bases at J, with 10 bases between. This CDR3 is CASSWTWASGANVLTF. The CDR3 bases are TGTGCCAGCAGCTGGACCTGGGCCTCTGGGGCCAACGTCCTGACTTTC.

In the case of this clone: At one end the junction does not follow the germline gene, possibly because of a read error. This chain uses TRBV28 with TRBJ1-3; D remains ambiguous. Germline V lookup: CDR1 MDHEN, CDR2 SYDVKM. This CDR3 has 11 residues. For the CDR3, the DNA is TGTGCCAGCGGTTCTGGCAACACCATATATTTT. This codes for CASGSGNTIYF.

The chain is built from TRBV6-5 and TRBJ2-4; D remains unclear. Per germline, CDR1 MNHEY and CDR2 SVGAGI. Deletions cut 6 bases from V and 1 base from J, with 13 bases between. This CDR3 comprises 15 residues. CDR3 bases: TGTGCCAGCAGCCGGACCCGTGGGGCCAAAAACATTCAGTACTTC. Translated, it gives CASSRTRGAKNIQYF.

The J gene is TRBJ1-1, the V gene TRBV4-1; D uncertain. The CDR3 loop spans 15 amino acids. Germline CDR1 is MGHRA and CDR2 is YSYEKL. Trimming left V 0 bases short and J 5 bases short, with 13 bases between. For the CDR3, the DNA is TGCGCCAGCAGCCAAGAACCAGGACGGGTAACTGAAGCTTTCTTT. The encoded protein is CASSQEPGRVTEAFF.

The genes are TRBV7-3 and TRBJ2-2; 9 bases are a match to TRBD1. CDR1 is SGHTA, CDR2 FQGTGA, per germline. The CDR3 covers 15 residues. Germline trimming cut 5 bases from V and 4 bases from J; bases unmatched to any gene: 5. CDR3: CASSPQGAGTGELFF. CDR3 DNA: TGTGCCAGCAGCCCACAGGGGGCAGGCACCGGGGAGCTGTTTTTT.

The gene calls are TRBV9 and TRBJ2-1, with D unresolved. Per germline, CDR1 SGDLS and CDR2 YYNGEE. This CDR3 is 15 amino acids long. Trimming shortened V by 0 bases and J by 5 bases, and 12 bases separated the two germline ends. CDR3 sequence (DNA): TGTGCCAGCAGCGTAGGAGGTAGCCTAGACAATGAGCAGTTCTTC. Amino acid sequence: CASSVGGSLDNEQFF.

This rearrangement joins TRBV7-9 to TRBJ2-3; D remains unclear. V was clipped by 2 bases and J by 5 bases, with 20 bases between them. In germline, CDR1 is SEHNR, CDR2 FQNEAQ (reference sequence). The CDR3 covers 17 residues. Here the CDR3 DNA reads TGTGCCAGCAGCTTATGGCATGTAGCAGAGGCTGGAGATACGCAGTATTTT. Translation: CASSLWHVAEAGDTQYF.

The chain has TRBV30 and TRBJ1-4, with unresolved D. Germline V gene lookup returns CDR1 GTSNPN and CDR2 SVGIG (reference sequence). The CDR3 extends over 13 amino acids. The V gene lost 7 bases and the J gene lost 0 bases, with 9 bases spanning the gap. The CDR3: CASRGATNEKLFF. DNA of the CDR3: TGTGCCTCCCGAGGTGCAACTAATGAAAAACTGTTTTTT.

This chain joins TRBV5-1 and TRBJ1-4, with D hard to call. The length of the CDR3 is 16 residues. V was clipped by 0 bases and J by 7 bases, with 16 bases between them. From germline, CDR1 is SGHRS and CDR2 YFSETQ. Here the CDR3 reads CASSLGQTPFSEKLFF. The CDR3 DNA sequence: TGCGCCAGCAGCTTGGGTCAGACCCCCTTTTCTGAAAAACTGTTTTTT.

The V and J genes are TRBV5-5 and TRBJ2-7; D possibly corresponds to TRBD2 (6 bases). V lost 4 bases, J lost 7 bases, and 21 bases lay in between. This CDR3 is 15 amino acids long. CDR1 is SGHKS and CDR2 is YYEKEE in the germline V gene (reference sequence). Written as DNA, the CDR3 is TGTGCCAGCAGCCGCGACGGGACGGGGGACTCGGAGCAGTACTTC. Its translation is CASSRDGTGDSEQYF.

The rearrangement joins TRBV21-1 to TRBJ1-2. TRBV21-1 is a documented pseudogene. The CDR3 runs to 17 residues. CDR3 sequence: CASSKALRGAINYGYTF. The DNA for the CDR3 is TGTGCCAGCAGCAAAGCGCTGCGGGGGGCGATAAACTATGGCTACACCTTC.

The chain couples TRBV13 to TRBJ2-7, with D tentatively TRBD1 or TRBD2 (5 bases each). The CDR3 totals 16 residues. Germline lookup yields CDR1 PRHDT and CDR2 FYEKMQ (reference sequence). The germline V and J ends were trimmed by 0 bases and 1 base, with 13 bases remaining between them. CDR3: CASSLGRDPRSYEQYF. The CDR3 nucleotides read TGTGCCAGCAGCTTAGGCCGGGACCCAAGATCCTACGAGCAGTACTTC.

The chain uses TRBV2 and TRBJ1-5; TRBD1 matches 7 bases. Germline V CDR1 and CDR2: SNHLY, FYNNEI. V shed 4 bases and J 6 bases; nucleotides not matched to a gene: 6. The CDR3 loop spans 14 amino acids. The CDR3 sequence: CASSVVRGGQPQHF. Written as DNA, the CDR3 is TGTGCCAGCAGTGTGGTCAGGGGGGGTCAGCCCCAGCATTTT.

The chain recombines TRBV7-8 with TRBJ1-1; D is uncertain. Per germline, CDR1 SGHVS and CDR2 FQNEAQ. Trimming pared 0 bases from V and 1 base from J, leaving 9 bases between. The CDR3 has 15 residues. CDR3 DNA: TGTGCCAGCAGCTTAGCCGGGGTCGCGAACACTGAAGCTTTCTTT. It translates to CASSLAGVANTEAFF.

V is TRBV28 and J is TRBJ1-2; D not certain. With 8 bases removed from V and 8 bases from J, the gap between germline ends came to 18 bases. This CDR3 region has 13 residues. Looked up from germline, CDR1 is MDHEN and CDR2 is SYDVKM. CDR3 region: CASAFAGDRGYTF. CDR3 in DNA: TGTGCCAGCGCCTTCGCCGGGGATCGGGGCTACACCTTC.

This chain links TRBV24-1 with TRBJ1-1, with 7 bases identical to TRBD1. Germline V gene data show CDR1 as KGHDR and CDR2 as SFDVKD. Trimming took 8 bases from V and 2 from J; bases not matched to a gene: 7. The CDR3 covers 14 residues. The CDR3 here is CATTRGGRNTEAFF. The CDR3 region has the DNA TGTGCCACCACCCGAGGGGGCCGTAACACTGAAGCTTTCTTT.

This rearrangement joins TRBV11-2 to TRBJ2-7; TRBD2 agrees at 13 bases. J gave up 2 bases and V 5 bases, and 3 bases lay outside the gene matches. Germline lookup yields CDR1 SGHAT and CDR2 FQNNGV. The CDR3 runs to 15 residues. Here the CDR3 DNA reads TGTGCCAGCAGCGCCACTAGCGGGGGGGCCTACGAGCAGTACTTC. It specifies CASSATSGGAYEQYF. Full variable domain (rest looked up from reference TRBV11-2 and TRBJ2-7): EAGVAQSPRYKIIEKRQSVAFWCNPISGHATLYWYQQILGQGPKLLIQFQNNGVVDDSQLPKDRFSAERLKGVDSTLKIQPAKLEDSAVYLCASSATSGGAYEQYFGPGTRLTVT.

The chain is built from TRBV6-2 or TRBV6-3 and TRBJ1-1; D is possibly TRBD1 (5 bases). Germline V CDR1 and CDR2: MNHEY, SVGEGT. V dropped 6 bases and J dropped 1 base, with 12 bases sitting between them. The CDR3 is 14 residues long. This CDR3 reads CASSPGHSNTEAFF. The CDR3 DNA reads as TGTGCCAGCAGCCCCGGACACTCGAACACTGAAGCTTTCTTT.

V gene TRBV18 combines with J gene TRBJ2-7; D might be TRBD1 (6 bases). This CDR3 comprises 14 residues. CDR1 and CDR2 from the germline V gene are KGHSH and LQKENI. Deletions cut 5 bases from V and 5 bases from J, with 16 bases between. As DNA, the CDR3 is TGTGCCAGCTCAACCACTACAGGGTTACACGAGCAGTACTTC. Translation gives CASSTTTGLHEQYF.

CDR3 sequence (DNA): TGTGCCAGCAGCTTTTACGTTGGGGGACCAAGGAATGAGCAGTTCTTC. It codes for CASSFYVGGPRNEQFF. This rearrangement joins TRBV7-8 to TRBJ2-1, with D possibly being TRBD1 or TRBD2 (5 bases each). V was cut by 3 bases and J by 7 bases, with 19 bases left in between. This CDR3 region has 16 residues. Germline V lookup: CDR1 SGHVS, CDR2 FQNEAQ.

The rearrangement links TRBV9 to TRBJ2-3; 16 positions match TRBD2. The junction had 10 bases not matched to a gene; V was cut back by 0 bases and J by 3 bases. Germline V gene sequence: CDR1 SGDLS, CDR2 YYNGEE. The CDR3 extends over 20 amino acids. The DNA for the CDR3 is TGTGCCAGCAGCGTAGAAACCGGGACTAGCGGGGGGGCAAGAACAGATACGCAGTATTTT. Translation gives CASSVETGTSGGARTDTQYF.

This clone has just one count. V and J are TRBV7-3 and TRBJ1-5; 7 bases are shared with TRBD1. The CDR3 loop spans 15 amino acids. The germline gives CDR1 SGHTA, CDR2 FQGTGA. V lost 5 bases to trimming and J lost 3 bases; unmatched junction nucleotides: 7. Written as DNA, the CDR3 is TGTGCCAGCAGCCTCAAGGGGGCGATCAATCAGCCCCAGCATTTT. It specifies CASSLKGAINQPQHF.

This chain uses TRBV7-8 with TRBJ2-7; the D is unclear. This CDR3 is built from 15 residues. The V end lost 1 base, the J end lost 2 bases, and 12 bases lay between the germline ends. Germline V gene data show CDR1 as SGHVS and CDR2 as FQNEAQ. The CDR3, as DNA: TGTGCCAGCAGCTTAGTCAGGTTAGAGACCTACGAGCAGTACTTC. Residues: CASSLVRLETYEQYF. The whole variable domain, remainder taken from reference TRBV7-8 and TRBJ2-7, is GAGVSQSPRYKVAKRGQDVALRCDPISGHVSLFWYQQALGQGPEFLTYFQNEAQLDKSGLPSDRFFAERPEGSVSTLKIQRTQQEDSAVYLCASSLVRLETYEQYFGPGTRLTVT.

This clone has just a few counts. The chain uses TRBV6-5 and TRBJ1-2, with 7 nucleotides matching TRBD1. CDR3 length: 15 residues. Germline values: CDR1 MNHEY, CDR2 SVGAGI. The V gene end was trimmed by 0 bases and the J gene end by 6 bases; junction bases not matched to a gene: 7. For the CDR3, the DNA is TGTGCCAGCAGTTACTCGGGGGACAGTCAAGATGGCTACACCTTC. Its protein is CASSYSGDSQDGYTF.

This sequence joins TRBV27 and TRBJ2-7; D could derive from TRBD1 or TRBD2 (5 bases each). V lost 2 bases, J lost 0 bases, and 8 bases lay in between. The CDR3 contains 14 residues. Germline CDR1 reads MNHEY; CDR2 reads SMNVEV (reference sequence). CDR3 sequence (DNA): TGTGCCAGCAGTTTAGGGGGTAGCTCCTACGAGCAGTACTTC. This sequence encodes CASSLGGSSYEQYF.

V gene TRBV29-1 combines with J gene TRBJ1-2; 10 nucleotides match TRBD1. J gave up 2 bases and V 5 bases, and 5 bases lay outside the gene matches. The germline V gene encodes CDR1 SQVTM and CDR2 ANQGSEA. This CDR3 spans 14 amino acids. In DNA form, the CDR3 reads TGCAGCGTTTCTGGACAGGGGGAGAACTATGGCTACACCTTC. It codes for CSVSGQGENYGYTF.

The J gene is TRBJ1-1, the V gene TRBV11-2, with unresolved D. Per germline, CDR1 SGHAT and CDR2 FQNNGV. Trimming pared 2 bases from V and 1 base from J, leaving 5 bases between. The CDR3 is 13 amino acids. The CDR3 is CASSLPWNTEAFF. The CDR3, as DNA: TGTGCCAGCAGCTTACCTTGGAACACTGAAGCTTTCTTT.

The chain uses TRBV19 and TRBJ1-1; a possible D gene is TRBD1 (5 bases). The CDR3 is made up of 14 amino acids. Trimming took 7 bases from V and 5 from J, leaving 17 bases between them. Germline values: CDR1 LNHDA, CDR2 SQIVND (reference sequence). This CDR3 reads CASIGAAAGTEAFF. DNA for the CDR3: TGTGCCAGTATAGGGGCCGCTGCGGGGACTGAAGCTTTCTTT.